The sequence of this T cell receptor (beta chain) was determined in a study of T-cell memory formation after mild COVID-19. Study-level findings and limits: Some SARS-CoV-2-responding clones were already detected in memory before infection. Contracting clones localized mainly to CM and EM when CD4+ and mainly to EMRA when CD8+. Whether day 37 second-wave clones are SARS-CoV-2-specific was not confirmed.

Libraries for TCRalpha and TCRbeta carried sample barcodes and unique molecular identifiers via 5'RACE. One entry per CDR3 protein, called by TCRdb with MiXCR from the 5' RACE reads. The sample includes about 560,000 distinct CDR3 sequences, about a fifth of them seen just once. In regard to this clonotype: Its target is not known.

Sequencing used PBMCs or a T cell subset sorted from them (not recorded which). The origin of this receptor is an adult woman who had mild COVID-19 (a few samples of this study predate the infection). Cell type and time point are not known.

For the CDR3, the DNA is TGTGCCAGCAGTTTAGTGGGGATCGGGGATACGCAGTATTTT. Residues: CASSLVGIGDTQYF. The V gene is TRBV27, the J gene TRBJ2-3; no clear D gene. Germline CDR1 is MNHEY and CDR2 is SMNVEV (reference sequence). V lost 2 bases and J 6 bases, leaving 12 bases between the germline ends. CDR3 length equals 14 residues.